A selection of T cell receptor beta chains follows, all from one sample in a study of cytotoxic CD8 clonotypes in ibrutinib-treated CLL. Repertoires were generated with immunoSEQ multiplex PCR, while TCRdb's copy carries only in-frame clones and drops some. This sample has tens of thousands of clones, with 90% found just once. The sample here was PBMCs, taken after 12 months of ibrutinib treatment. Receptor source: a human donor with chronic lymphocytic leukemia. Each CDR3 is given with its conserved first and last residue. The order of the fields is J gene, V gene, D gene, CDR3 protein, CDR3 DNA. The D gene is left open where the match is weak.

J gene: TRBJ2-7; V gene: TRBV29-1; D gene: -; CDR3 protein: CSVEGETPYEQYF; CDR3 DNA: TGCAGCGTTGAAGGAGAGACCCCTTACGAGCAGTACTTC
J gene: TRBJ1-2; V gene: TRBV18; D gene: TRBD1; CDR3 protein: CASSQGTGNYGYTF; CDR3 DNA: TGTGCCAGCTCACAAGGGACAGGGAACTATGGCTACACCTTC
J gene: TRBJ2-7; V gene: TRBV30; D gene: TRBD2; CDR3 protein: CAWGLGPYEQYF; CDR3 DNA: TGTGCCTGGGGACTAGGGCCGTACGAGCAGTACTTC
J gene: TRBJ2-7; V gene: TRBV18; D gene: TRBD2; CDR3 protein: CASQPSGLAGAGDYEQYF; CDR3 DNA: TGTGCCAGCCAACCATCGGGACTAGCGGGAGCGGGCGACTACGAGCAGTACTTC
J gene: TRBJ2-5; V gene: TRBV11-3; D gene: -; CDR3 protein: CASSLVGFADQETQYF; CDR3 DNA: TGTGCCAGCAGCTTAGTCGGGTTCGCGGACCAAGAGACCCAGTACTTC
J gene: TRBJ2-1; V gene: TRBV7-3; D gene: TRBD2; CDR3 protein: CASSPRRPPGGLNEQFF; CDR3 DNA: TGTGCCAGCAGCCCCCGGCGCCCGCCGGGAGGGCTTAATGAGCAGTTCTTC
J gene: TRBJ2-5; V gene: TRBV2; D gene: -; CDR3 protein: CANKQGPIAGTQYF; CDR3 DNA: TGTGCCAACAAACAGGGTCCAATCGCTGGGACCCAGTACTTC
J gene: TRBJ1-1; V gene: TRBV7-2; D gene: -; CDR3 protein: CASSSPRANTEAFF; CDR3 DNA: TGTGCCAGCAGCTCCCCTCGGGCGAACACTGAAGCTTTCTTT
J gene: TRBJ1-2; V gene: TRBV19; D gene: -; CDR3 protein: CASSIEKDGYTF; CDR3 DNA: TGTGCCAGTAGTATAGAGAAGGATGGCTACACCTTC
J gene: TRBJ2-5; V gene: TRBV5-1; D gene: -; CDR3 protein: CASSLTTVIQETQYF; CDR3 DNA: TGCGCCAGCAGCTTGACTACAGTGATCCAAGAGACCCAGTACTTC
J gene: TRBJ1-2; V gene: TRBV9; D gene: -; CDR3 protein: CASSVELNYGYTF; CDR3 DNA: TGTGCCAGCAGCGTAGAGCTTAACTATGGCTACACCTTC
J gene: TRBJ1-1; V gene: TRBV7-9; D gene: TRBD1; CDR3 protein: CASSVSGTGSTEAFF; CDR3 DNA: TGTGCCAGCAGCGTCTCCGGGACAGGATCCACTGAAGCTTTCTTT